This T cell receptor beta chain comes out of a study of shared clonotypes between healthy human individuals. Study-level results: Sampling covered nothing but blood. Tissue TCR repertoires likely differ from those found in blood.

The CDR3 runs 14 residues. Germline-derived CDR1 and CDR2 are SEHNR and FQNEAQ (reference sequence). V lost 3 bases to trimming and J lost 8 bases; unmatched junction nucleotides: 7. Notes on this clone: Its antigen is still unknown.

Every one of the donors was a Caucasian adult that lived in Nashville, Tennessee. Replicate PCRs for unsorted PBMC used around 270 ng DNA (around 30,000 T cell genomes). Sequenced by immunoSEQ multiplex PCR; TCRdb stores in-frame clones only, minus some. In the table there are about 490,000 clones, 75% to 85% of which are singletons. The sequence came from a middle-aged woman in good health. Some clones in this sample may be carry-over from other donors' samples. This rearrangement joins TRBV7-9 to TRBJ2-1; TRBD2 agrees at 7 bases. Material: PBMCs. The CDR3 protein is CASSFGTNIYEQFF. DNA of the CDR3: TGTGCCAGCAGCTTCGGGACTAATATTTATGAGCAGTTCTTC.